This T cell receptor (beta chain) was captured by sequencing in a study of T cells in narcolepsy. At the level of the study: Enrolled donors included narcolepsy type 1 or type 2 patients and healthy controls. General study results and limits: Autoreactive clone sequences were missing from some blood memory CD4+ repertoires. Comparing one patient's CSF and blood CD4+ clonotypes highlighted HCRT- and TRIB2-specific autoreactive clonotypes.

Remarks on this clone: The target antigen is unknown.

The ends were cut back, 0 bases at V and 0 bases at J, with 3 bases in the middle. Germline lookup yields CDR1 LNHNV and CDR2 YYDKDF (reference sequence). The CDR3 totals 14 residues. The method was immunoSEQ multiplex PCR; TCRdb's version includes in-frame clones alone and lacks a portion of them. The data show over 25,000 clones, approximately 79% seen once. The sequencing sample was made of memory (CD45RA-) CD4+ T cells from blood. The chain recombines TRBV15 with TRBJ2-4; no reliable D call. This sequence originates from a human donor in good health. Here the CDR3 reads CATSRDLAKNIQYF. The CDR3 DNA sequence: TGTGCCACCAGCAGAGACCTAGCCAAAAACATTCAGTACTTC.